The T cell receptor beta chain described here comes from a study of cytomegalovirus exposure and HLA in healthy donors. Study-wide background: Among the roughly 400 genotyped donors, 81% were placed in the Caucasian-associated ancestry cluster.

The PCR ran on 60 Vbeta and 13 Jbeta primers. The table came from immunoSEQ multiplex PCR; TCRdb's copy has only in-frame clones and leaves some out. The table for this sample gives about 70,000 clones. The source is a woman aged 25 to 39 in good health and CMV-seronegative. The sequenced sample consisted of PBMCs.

CDR3 sequence (DNA): TGCAGCGTTTACCCTGGGAGTGGGATCCTGAACACTGAAGCTTTCTTT. It specifies CSVYPGSGILNTEAFF. The rearrangement links TRBV29-1 to TRBJ1-1; no definite D call. CDR1 SQVTM and CDR2 ANQGSEA come from the germline V gene. With 5 bases removed from V and 0 bases from J, the gap between germline ends came to 19 bases. The CDR3 is made up of 16 amino acids. Filled out from reference TRBV29-1 and TRBJ1-1, the complete variable domain reads SAVISQKPSRDICQRGTSLTIQCQVDSQVTMMFWYRQQPGQSLTLIATANQGSEATYESGFVIDKFPISRPNLTFSTLTVSNMSPEDSSIYLCSVYPGSGILNTEAFFGQGTRLTVV.